One and the same sample provided the 6 T cell receptor beta chains below, sequenced in a study of Ad26.COV2.S vaccination and SARS-CoV-2 variants. Treatment described: around 19 received Ad26.COV2.S at low or high dose, single or two shots; roughly five received placebo; per-sample allocation not given. On day 63 after the first injection, vaccine and placebo recipients gave samples. Some clones are missing from TCRdb's copy, which holds only in-frame ones; the method was immunoSEQ multiplex PCR. This sample has hundreds of thousands of clones, with about 85% found just once. Sequenced here: peripheral blood, sampled in a trial of Ad26.COV2.S vaccine versus placebo. Source of these receptors: a person between 18 and 59 years old who received the Ad26.COV2.S COVID-19 vaccine or a placebo.

CDR3 DNA: TGTGCCAGCAGCTTGATATACTCCCAAGAGACCCAGTACTTC. It specifies CASSLIYSQETQYF. V and J are TRBV5-6 and TRBJ2-5, with D hard to call. CDR1 is SGHDT and CDR2 is YYEEEE in the germline V gene. This CDR3 spans 14 amino acids. V lost 1 base and J lost 1, with 8 bases in between.

The chain joins TRBV14 to TRBJ2-7, with TRBD1 matching over 8 bases. V lost 0 bases and J lost 3; bases outside the gene matches: 4. The germline V gene has CDR1 SGHDN and CDR2 FVKESK. The CDR3 runs to 15 residues. CDR3 DNA sequence: TGTGCCAGCAGCCAAGATGACAGGGGCCGCTACGAGCAGTACTTC. It is translated as CASSQDDRGRYEQYF.

In its sample, this clone was seen once. This chain connects TRBV9 to TRBJ2-3, with a possible D match to TRBD2 (5 bases). Germline-derived CDR1 and CDR2 are SGDLS and YYNGEE. V lost 0 bases and J 4 bases, leaving 6 bases between the germline ends. The CDR3 contains 13 residues. CDR3 amino acids: CASSVAGADTQYF. The CDR3, as DNA: TGTGCCAGCAGCGTAGCCGGGGCAGATACGCAGTATTTT. The full variable domain, rest sourced from reference TRBV9 and TRBJ2-3, is DSGVTQTPKHLITATGQRVTLRCSPRSGDLSVYWYQQSLDQGLQFLIQYYNGEERAKGNILERFSAQQFPDLHSELNLSSLELGDSALYFCASSVAGADTQYFGPGTRLTVL.

This clone was seen a single time. J is TRBJ2-3 and V is TRBV6-2 or TRBV6-3; the match to TRBD2 covers 12 bases. Unmatched junction bases numbered 11, after V lost 2 bases and J lost 2 bases. Germline CDR1 reads MNHEY; CDR2 reads SVGEGT. The CDR3 has 19 amino acids. DNA of the CDR3: TGTGCCAGCAGTTACATTCCTAGCGGGAGGGAACCTTTCACAGATACGCAGTATTTT. It is translated as CASSYIPSGREPFTDTQYF.

This chain uses TRBV5-1 with TRBJ1-3, with D tentatively TRBD1 (5 bases). This CDR3 is 15 amino acids long. CDR1 and CDR2 (germline): SGHRS, YFSETQ. Between the trimmed V and J ends, which lost 4 bases and 3 bases, there was a span of 14 bases. CDR3 nucleotide sequence: TGCGCCAGCAGCGAGGATCCAGGGTTTGGAAACACCATATATTTT. This gives the protein CASSEDPGFGNTIYF.

The rearrangement joins TRBV4-1 to TRBJ2-5; TRBD2 aligns across 11 bases. Germline loops: CDR1 MGHRA, CDR2 YSYEKL. This CDR3 comprises 15 residues. V lost 1 base to trimming and J lost 3 bases; unmatched junction nucleotides: 1. DNA for the CDR3: TGCGCCAGCAGCCAAGCTAGCGGGGGGAAAGAGACCCAGTACTTC. Protein: CASSQASGGKETQYF.